This TCR beta chain was recovered during a study of blood T cell repertoires in COVID-19. Method: immunoSEQ multiplex PCR; TCRdb's copy keeps in-frame clones and lacks some. The top ten clones hold 2% to 3% of a sample with fewer than 250,000 clones, roughly 80% of them seen once. The sequence was collected from a woman between 40 and 55 years old with active or convalescent COVID-19. What was sequenced was peripheral blood.

The CDR3 here is CASSSDRASSYEQYF. The CDR3 DNA is TGTGCCAGCAGCTCGGACAGGGCTTCATCCTACGAGCAGTACTTC. The chain recombines TRBV7-9 with TRBJ2-7, with 8 bases lining up with TRBD1. The CDR3 consists of 15 residues. Germline V lookup: CDR1 SEHNR, CDR2 FQNEAQ (reference sequence). Losses at the gene ends were 4 bases for V and 1 base for J; bases not matched to a gene: 6. The full variable domain, with the rest looked up from reference TRBV7-9 and TRBJ2-7, is DTGVSQNPRHKITKRGQNVTFRCDPISEHNRLYWYRQTLGQGPEFLTYFQNEAQLEKSRLLSDRFSAERPKGSFSTLEIQRTEQGDSAMYLCASSSDRASSYEQYFGPGTRLTVT.